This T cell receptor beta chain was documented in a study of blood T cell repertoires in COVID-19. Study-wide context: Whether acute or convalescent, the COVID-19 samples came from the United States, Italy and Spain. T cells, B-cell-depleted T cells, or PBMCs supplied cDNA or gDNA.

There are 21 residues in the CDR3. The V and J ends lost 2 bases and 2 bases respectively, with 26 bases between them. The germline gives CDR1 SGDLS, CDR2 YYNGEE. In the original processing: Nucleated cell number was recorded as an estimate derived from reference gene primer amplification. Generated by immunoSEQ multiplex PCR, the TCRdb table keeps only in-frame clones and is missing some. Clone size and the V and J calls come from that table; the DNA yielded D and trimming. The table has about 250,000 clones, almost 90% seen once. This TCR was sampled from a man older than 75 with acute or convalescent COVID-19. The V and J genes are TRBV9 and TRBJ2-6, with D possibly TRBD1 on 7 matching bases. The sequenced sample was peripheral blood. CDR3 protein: CASSVRGPQRQGEAGANVLTF. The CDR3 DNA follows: TGTGCCAGCAGCGTTAGGGGTCCGCAGCGGCAGGGGGAGGCTGGGGCCAACGTCCTGACTTTC. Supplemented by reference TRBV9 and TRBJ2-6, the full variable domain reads DSGVTQTPKHLITATGQRVTLRCSPRSGDLSVYWYQQSLDQGLQFLIQYYNGEERAKGNILERFSAQQFPDLHSELNLSSLELGDSALYFCASSVRGPQRQGEAGANVLTFGAGSRLTVL.